The 25 T cell receptor beta chains below were found in one sample sequenced in a study of cytomegalovirus exposure and HLA in healthy donors. Both 60 Vbeta primers and 13 Jbeta primers went into the PCR. Method: immunoSEQ multiplex PCR; TCRdb's copy keeps in-frame clones and lacks some. The table lists over 150,000 clones, 60% to 80% of them singletons. Sequenced sample: PBMCs. The origin of the receptors is a man aged 25 to 40 in good health and CMV-seropositive.

Only a few counts were recorded for this clone. This chain links TRBV7-8 with TRBJ1-2, with 7 bases fitting TRBD1. This CDR3 comprises 13 residues. V shed 5 bases, J shed 5 bases, and the junction held 5 bases outside the gene matches. CDR1 and CDR2 (germline): SGHVS, FQNEAQ. CDR3 amino acids: CASSGGTAYGYTF. In nucleotides, the CDR3 is TGTGCCAGCAGCGGAGGGACAGCTTATGGCTACACCTTC.

J is TRBJ2-6 and V is TRBV30, with a tentative D call TRBD1 (5 bases). Per the germline V gene, CDR1 is GTSNPN and CDR2 is SVGIG (reference sequence). This CDR3 comprises 18 residues. Trimming pared 2 bases from V and 1 base from J, leaving 18 bases between. This CDR3 is CAWSPKFKTVSGANVLTF. The CDR3 region has the DNA TGTGCCTGGAGTCCCAAGTTTAAGACAGTTTCTGGGGCCAACGTCCTGACTTTC.

The chain couples TRBV9 to TRBJ2-7; possibly TRBD1 for D (5 bases). Germline values: CDR1 SGDLS, CDR2 YYNGEE. This CDR3 comprises 13 residues. V was shortened by 0 bases and J by 6 bases, with 10 bases between the two germline ends. The CDR3 bases are TGTGCCAGCAGCGTAGTTTCTGGGGCCGAGCAGTACTTC. Amino acids: CASSVVSGAEQYF.

The V and J genes are TRBV19 and TRBJ1-2; D might be TRBD1 (5 bases). This CDR3 spans 15 amino acids. Germline V gene sequence: CDR1 LNHDA, CDR2 SQIVND (reference sequence). V was clipped by 0 bases and J by 4 bases, with 12 bases between them. The CDR3 DNA sequence: TGTGCCAGTAGTATAGATCCCGACAGATCCTATGGCTACACCTTC. It yields the protein CASSIDPDRSYGYTF.

This chain joins TRBV2 and TRBJ1-1; 12 bases fit TRBD1. Germline values: CDR1 SNHLY, CDR2 FYNNEI. The J segment lost 0 bases and the V segment lost 5 bases, leaving 10 bases of the junction unmatched. The CDR3 runs to 18 residues. The CDR3 nucleotides read TGTGCCAGCAGTCCTCCCGCCGGGACAGGGGGCCTGAACACTGAAGCTTTCTTT. Residues: CASSPPAGTGGLNTEAFF.

The genes are TRBV7-2 and TRBJ2-5, with 12 bases that match TRBD2. V trimming: 5 bases; J trimming: 0 bases; junction bases outside the gene matches: 4. CDR1 and CDR2 (germline): SGHTA, FQGNSA. The CDR3 contains 16 residues. CDR3 in amino acids: CASSKTSGGYQETQYF. The CDR3 region has the DNA TGTGCCAGCAGCAAAACTAGCGGGGGGTACCAAGAGACCCAGTACTTC.

The chain employs TRBV5-6 and TRBJ2-5; TRBD2 matches at 8 bases. The V gene's germline CDR1 is SGHDT and CDR2 YYEEEE. Trimming removed 0 bases from V and 5 bases from J; junction bases left unmatched: 9. This CDR3 has 16 residues. The CDR3 spells CASSLGSAGGRETQYF. The CDR3 DNA reads TGTGCCAGCAGCTTGGGTTCGGCGGGGGGCAGGGAGACCCAGTACTTC.

In its sample, this clone was seen once. The CDR3 is CASSYRGLSSYEQYF. The CDR3 nucleotides read TGTGCCAGCAGTTATCGGGGGTTGAGCTCCTACGAGCAGTACTTC. This chain connects TRBV6-5 to TRBJ2-7; a weak D match, TRBD2 (6 bases). Trimming shortened V by 3 bases and J by 0 bases, and 12 bases separated the two germline ends. The CDR3 is made up of 15 amino acids. Germline V gene sequence: CDR1 MNHEY, CDR2 SVGAGI.

The chain uses TRBV7-2 and TRBJ2-5; no clear D. There are 14 residues in the CDR3. Between the trimmed V and J ends, which lost 0 bases and 3 bases, there was a span of 8 bases. Germline-derived CDR1 and CDR2 are SGHTA and FQGNSA. The CDR3 coding sequence is TGTGCCAGCAGCTTAGCGGGTGAGGAAGAGACCCAGTACTTC. This translates into CASSLAGEEETQYF.

Only a few counts were recorded for this clone. This chain joins TRBV27 and TRBJ2-7; TRBD1 is a possible D gene (6 bases). The CDR3 contains 15 residues. Trimming removed 1 base from V and 1 base from J, with 11 bases in between. Germline loops: CDR1 MNHEY, CDR2 SMNVEV (reference sequence). DNA for the CDR3: TGTGCCAGCAGTTTATTGGGGGCGTCTTCCTACGAGCAGTACTTC. This codes for CASSLLGASSYEQYF.

The chain links TRBV28 to TRBJ1-4, with D tentatively TRBD1 (6 bases). The germline V gene encodes CDR1 MDHEN and CDR2 SYDVKM. Trimming took off 4 bases at V and 8 bases at J, with 14 bases between the two ends. The CDR3 has 14 amino acids. DNA for the CDR3: TGTGCCAGCAGTTCCCCAGGGGCAGGGGAAAAACTGTTTTTT. It specifies CASSSPGAGEKLFF.

The chain is built from TRBV6-1 and TRBJ1-5, with 9 bases matching TRBD1. Germline assignment: CDR1 MNHNS and CDR2 SASEGT. Unmatched junction bases numbered 8, after V lost 5 bases and J lost 6 bases. The length of the CDR3 is 15 residues. For the CDR3, the DNA is TGTGCCAGCAGTCATCCGGGACAGGGCGTTCAGCCCCAGCATTTT. Translation gives CASSHPGQGVQPQHF.

This chain uses TRBV7-3 with TRBJ1-6, with a tentative D call TRBD1 (6 bases). The length of the CDR3 is 16 residues. V lost 2 bases to trimming and J lost 10 bases, with 18 bases between them. Germline CDR1 SGHTA, CDR2 FQGTGA. CDR3 nucleotides: TGTGCCAGCAGCTTATATGGTGAGGGGACAACCTCACCCCTCCACTTT. Its translation: CASSLYGEGTTSPLHF.

This clone has just a few counts. The chain links TRBV5-4 to TRBJ1-2; 9 positions agree with TRBD1. Germline CDR1 SGHNT, CDR2 YYREEE (reference sequence). With V trimmed by 5 bases and J by 5 bases, 10 bases remained unmatched. This CDR3 contains 15 residues. In nucleotides, the CDR3 is TGTGCCAGCAGTCTCCGGGACAGGGAAAGGTATGGCTACACCTTC. The encoded protein is CASSLRDRERYGYTF.

The chain combines TRBV5-4 with TRBJ2-7; possible D gene TRBD1, 5 bases. Germline assignment: CDR1 SGHNT and CDR2 YYREEE (reference sequence). V shed 4 bases and J shed 5 bases, with 22 bases lying between them. CDR3 length equals 16 residues. The DNA of the CDR3 is TGTGCCAGCAGCCTTCGTCATGTTGGGGCTTCCCACGAGCAGTACTTC. Its protein is CASSLRHVGASHEQYF. Full variable domain (remainder filled in from reference TRBV5-4 and TRBJ2-7): ETGVTQSPTHLIKTRGQQVTLRCSSQSGHNTVSWYQQALGQGPQFIFQYYREEENGRGNFPPRFSGLQFPNYSSELNVNALELDDSALYLCASSLRHVGASHEQYFGPGTRLTVT.

The chain employs TRBV9 and TRBJ2-2; possibly TRBD2 for D (7 bases). With 0 bases removed from V and 5 bases from J, the gap between germline ends came to 11 bases. This CDR3 is built from 15 residues. Germline V gene sequence: CDR1 SGDLS, CDR2 YYNGEE. CDR3 amino acids: CASSVGGGVTGELFF. CDR3 bases: TGTGCCAGCAGCGTAGGGGGGGGCGTTACCGGGGAGCTGTTTTTT.

V and J are TRBV11-2 and TRBJ2-7; D is undetermined. The CDR3 is made up of 12 amino acids. Trimming removed 2 bases at V and 7 bases at J, with 9 bases between. Per germline, CDR1 SGHAT and CDR2 FQNNGV. This chain's CDR3 is CASSLSIQEQYF. CDR3 nucleotide sequence: TGTGCCAGCAGCTTAAGTATCCAGGAGCAGTACTTC. The full variable domain, rest sourced from reference TRBV11-2 and TRBJ2-7, is EAGVAQSPRYKIIEKRQSVAFWCNPISGHATLYWYQQILGQGPKLLIQFQNNGVVDDSQLPKDRFSAERLKGVDSTLKIQPAKLEDSAVYLCASSLSIQEQYFGPGTRLTVT.

Regarding this clone: The same CDR3 can be traced to other DNA sequences in this sample. The chain has TRBV5-1 and TRBJ2-5, with 7 bases identical to TRBD1. The V and J ends lost 4 bases and 5 bases, in that order; junction bases with no gene match: 8. The CDR3 covers 14 residues. CDR1 and CDR2 from the germline V gene are SGHRS and YFSETQ. The CDR3 DNA reads TGCGCCAGCAGCCCTGGGACAGTCCAGGAGACCCAGTACTTC. This translates into CASSPGTVQETQYF.

The chain carries TRBV27 and TRBJ1-1; no definite D call. This CDR3 spans 14 amino acids. Between the trimmed V and J ends, which lost 1 base and 0 bases, there was a span of 6 bases. Looked up from germline, CDR1 is MNHEY and CDR2 is SMNVEV (reference sequence). In DNA form, the CDR3 reads TGTGCCAGCAGTTTATACATAATGAACACTGAAGCTTTCTTT. It yields the protein CASSLYIMNTEAFF.

There are a few counts of this clone. The rearrangement uses TRBV25-1 and TRBJ2-3; D not certain. This CDR3 has 13 amino acids. Germline assignment: CDR1 MGHDK and CDR2 SYGVNS. V lost 3 bases and J 6 bases, leaving 10 bases between the germline ends. The CDR3 DNA reads TGTGCCAGCAGTGACATCCGCGAGGATACGCAGTATTTT. Protein sequence: CASSDIREDTQYF. Together with reference TRBV25-1 and TRBJ2-3, the CDR3 gives the full variable domain: EADIYQTPRYLVIGTGKKITLECSQTMGHDKMYWYQQDPGMELHLIHYSYGVNSTEKGDLSSESTVSRIRTEHFPLTLESARPSHTSQYLCASSDIREDTQYFGPGTRLTVL.

CDR3 coding DNA: TGTGCCTGGAGCGCGATGAGAACGCAGTATTTT. The encoded protein is CAWSAMRTQYF. The chain combines TRBV30 with TRBJ2-3; D unclear. V lost 3 bases, J lost 9 bases, and 10 bases lay in between. This CDR3 has 11 residues. Germline V CDR1 and CDR2: GTSNPN, SVGIG (reference sequence).

The chain recombines TRBV6-5 with TRBJ2-5; 10 nucleotides agree with TRBD1. With V trimmed by 3 bases and J by 7 bases, 11 bases remained unmatched. The CDR3 runs to 16 residues. CDR1 is MNHEY and CDR2 is SVGAGI in the germline V gene. CDR3 sequence reads: CASSYHPGTGEGTQYF. For the CDR3, the DNA is TGTGCCAGCAGTTATCATCCCGGGACAGGGGAAGGGACCCAGTACTTC.

The chain recombines TRBV5-6 with TRBJ2-3, with D unresolved. Deletions cut 3 bases from V and 5 bases from J, with 10 bases between. Germline CDR1 and CDR2: SGHDT and YYEEEE. The CDR3 loop spans 13 amino acids. CDR3 loop: CASSSGRRDTQYF. The CDR3 region has the DNA TGTGCCAGCAGCTCGGGTAGACGAGATACGCAGTATTTT.

The chain links TRBV11-2 to TRBJ2-5; 9 bases fit TRBD1. Germline V lookup: CDR1 SGHAT, CDR2 FQNNGV. This CDR3 contains 16 residues. The ends lost 5 bases at V and 5 bases at J; junction bases unmatched: 12. CDR3 sequence: CASSRRSGQGMETQYF. CDR3 nucleotides: TGTGCCAGCAGCCGGAGGTCGGGACAGGGAATGGAGACCCAGTACTTC.

V usage is TRBV4-1 and J usage is TRBJ1-1; D is perhaps TRBD1 (6 bases). With 4 bases removed from V and 3 bases from J, the gap between germline ends came to 15 bases. The CDR3 is made up of 15 amino acids. Germline-derived CDR1 and CDR2 are MGHRA and YSYEKL. As DNA, the CDR3 is TGCGCCAGCAGCCGAGTGGACAGTCCGGACACTGAAGCTTTCTTT. This sequence encodes CASSRVDSPDTEAFF.